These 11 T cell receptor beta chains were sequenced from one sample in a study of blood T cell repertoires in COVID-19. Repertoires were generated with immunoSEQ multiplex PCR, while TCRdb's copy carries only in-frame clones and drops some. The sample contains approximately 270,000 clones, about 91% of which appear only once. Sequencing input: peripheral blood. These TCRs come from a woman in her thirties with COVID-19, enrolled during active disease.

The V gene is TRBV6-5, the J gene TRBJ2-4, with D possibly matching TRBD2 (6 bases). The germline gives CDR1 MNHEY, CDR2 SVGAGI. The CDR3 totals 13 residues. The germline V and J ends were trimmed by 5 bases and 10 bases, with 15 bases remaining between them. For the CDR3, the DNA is TGTGCCAGCAGTCCTGAGGGAGGTATAATTCAGTACTTC. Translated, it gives CASSPEGGIIQYF.

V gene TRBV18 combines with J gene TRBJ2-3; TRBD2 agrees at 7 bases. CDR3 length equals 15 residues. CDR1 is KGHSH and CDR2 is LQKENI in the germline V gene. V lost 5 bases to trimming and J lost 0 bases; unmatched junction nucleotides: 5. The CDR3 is CASSASGDSTDTQYF. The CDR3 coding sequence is TGTGCCAGCTCAGCAAGCGGGGATAGCACAGATACGCAGTATTTT.

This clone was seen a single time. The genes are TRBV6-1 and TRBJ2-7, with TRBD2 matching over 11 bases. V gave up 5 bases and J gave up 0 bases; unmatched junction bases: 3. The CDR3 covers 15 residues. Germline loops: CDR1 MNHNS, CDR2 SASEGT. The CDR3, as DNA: TGTGCCAGCAGTAGGGGGACTAGCGGCTCCTACGAGCAGTACGTC. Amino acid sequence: CASSRGTSGSYEQYV.

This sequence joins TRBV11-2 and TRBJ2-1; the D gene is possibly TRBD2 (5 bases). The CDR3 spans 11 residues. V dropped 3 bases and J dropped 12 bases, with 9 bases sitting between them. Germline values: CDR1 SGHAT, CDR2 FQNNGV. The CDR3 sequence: CASSFGVGQFF. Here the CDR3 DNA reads TGTGCCAGCAGCTTCGGGGTAGGGCAGTTCTTC.

CDR3 coding DNA: TGTGCCAGCAGCTTCGGAGCGGGGGGCGCCTACAATGAGCAGTTCTTC. Its translation is CASSFGAGGAYNEQFF. The chain recombines TRBV7-9 with TRBJ2-1; 9 nucleotides align to TRBD2. Unmatched junction bases numbered 5, after V lost 3 bases and J lost 2 bases. CDR1 and CDR2 (germline): SEHNR, FQNEAQ (reference sequence). This CDR3 has 16 amino acids.

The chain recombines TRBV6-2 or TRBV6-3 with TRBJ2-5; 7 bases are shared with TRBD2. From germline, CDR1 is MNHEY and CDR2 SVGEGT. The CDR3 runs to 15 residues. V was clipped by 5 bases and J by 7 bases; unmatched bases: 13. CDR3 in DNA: TGTGCCAGCAGTGGTTCTAGCGGCGTGCGGGGGACCCAGTACTTC. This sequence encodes CASSGSSGVRGTQYF.

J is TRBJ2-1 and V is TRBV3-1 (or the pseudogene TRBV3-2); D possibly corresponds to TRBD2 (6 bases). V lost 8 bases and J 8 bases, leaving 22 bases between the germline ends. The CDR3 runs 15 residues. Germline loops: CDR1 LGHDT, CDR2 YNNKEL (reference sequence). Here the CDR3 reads CASRAAMSGEYEQFF. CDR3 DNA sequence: TGTGCCAGCCGGGCAGCCATGTCGGGGGAGTATGAGCAGTTCTTC.

CDR3 nucleotide sequence: TGTGCCAGCAGTTCTCAGGCCTACACTGAAGCTTTCTTT. As protein: CASSSQAYTEAFF. V is TRBV12-3 or TRBV12-4 and J is TRBJ1-1, with D unresolved. V was cut by 4 bases and J by 3 bases, with 9 bases left in between. The CDR3 is made up of 13 amino acids.

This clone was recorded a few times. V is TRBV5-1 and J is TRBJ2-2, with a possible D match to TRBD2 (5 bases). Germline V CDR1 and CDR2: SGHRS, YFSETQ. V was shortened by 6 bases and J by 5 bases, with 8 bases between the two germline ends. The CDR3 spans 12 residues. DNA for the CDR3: TGCGCCAGCATCGGGGAAACCGGGGAGCTGTTTTTT. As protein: CASIGETGELFF.

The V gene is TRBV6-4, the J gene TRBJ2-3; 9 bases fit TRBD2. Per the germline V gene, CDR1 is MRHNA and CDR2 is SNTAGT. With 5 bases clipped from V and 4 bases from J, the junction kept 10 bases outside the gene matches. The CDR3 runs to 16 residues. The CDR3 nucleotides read TGTGCCAGCAGTTTAGAGGGGACTAGCTCGCCAGATACGCAGTATTTT. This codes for CASSLEGTSSPDTQYF.

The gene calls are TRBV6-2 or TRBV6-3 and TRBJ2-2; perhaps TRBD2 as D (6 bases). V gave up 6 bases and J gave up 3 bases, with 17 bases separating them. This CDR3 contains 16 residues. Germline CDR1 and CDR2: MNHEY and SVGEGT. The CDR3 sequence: CASSQQGWEDTGELFF. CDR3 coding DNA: TGTGCCAGCAGCCAGCAAGGCTGGGAGGACACCGGGGAGCTGTTTTTT.